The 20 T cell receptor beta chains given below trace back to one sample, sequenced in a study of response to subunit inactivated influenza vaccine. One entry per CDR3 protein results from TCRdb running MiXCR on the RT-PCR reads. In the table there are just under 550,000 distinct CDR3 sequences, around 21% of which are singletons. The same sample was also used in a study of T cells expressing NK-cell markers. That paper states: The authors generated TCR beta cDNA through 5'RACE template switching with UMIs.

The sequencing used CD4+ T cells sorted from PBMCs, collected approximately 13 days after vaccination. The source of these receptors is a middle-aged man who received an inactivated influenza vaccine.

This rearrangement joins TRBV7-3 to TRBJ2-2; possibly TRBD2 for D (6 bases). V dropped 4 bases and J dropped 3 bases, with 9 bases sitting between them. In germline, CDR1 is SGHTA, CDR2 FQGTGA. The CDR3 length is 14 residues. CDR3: CASSSSADTGELFF. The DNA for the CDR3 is TGTGCCAGCAGCTCTAGCGCCGACACCGGGGAGCTGTTTTTT.

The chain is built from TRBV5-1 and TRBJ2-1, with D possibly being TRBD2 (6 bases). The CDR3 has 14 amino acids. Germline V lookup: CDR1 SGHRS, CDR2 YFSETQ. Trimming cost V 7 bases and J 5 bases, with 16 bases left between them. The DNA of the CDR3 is TGCGCCAGCGGTGTGAGACTAGGGAACAATGAGCAGTTCTTC. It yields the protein CASGVRLGNNEQFF. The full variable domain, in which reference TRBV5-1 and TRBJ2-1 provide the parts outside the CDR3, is KAGVTQTPRYLIKTRGQQVTLSCSPISGHRSVSWYQQTPGQGLQFLFEYFSETQRNKGNFPGRFSGRQFSNSRSEMNVSTLELGDSALYLCASGVRLGNNEQFFGPGTRLTVL.

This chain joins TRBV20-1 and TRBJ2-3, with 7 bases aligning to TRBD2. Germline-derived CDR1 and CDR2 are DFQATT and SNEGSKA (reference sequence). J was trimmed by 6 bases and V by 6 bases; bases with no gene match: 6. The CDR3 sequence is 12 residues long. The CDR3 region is CSAMGGTDTQYF. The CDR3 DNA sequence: TGCAGTGCCATGGGGGGGACCGATACGCAGTATTTT.

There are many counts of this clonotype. The CDR3 coding sequence is TGCAGTGCTAGAGATTCGGGACGGGGGGATGAGCAGTTCTTC. Translation: CSARDSGRGDEQFF. The chain links TRBV20-1 to TRBJ2-1, with 7 bases aligning to TRBD2. Germline V gives CDR1 DFQATT, CDR2 SNEGSKA (reference sequence). The CDR3 runs to 14 residues. With 0 bases clipped from V and 8 bases from J, the junction kept 7 bases outside the gene matches.

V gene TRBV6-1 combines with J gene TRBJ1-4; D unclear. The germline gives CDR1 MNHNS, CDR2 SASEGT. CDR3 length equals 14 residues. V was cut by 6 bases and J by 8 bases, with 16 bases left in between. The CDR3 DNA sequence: TGTGCCAGCAGGAAGTGGGATGGGATGGAAAAACTGTTTTTT. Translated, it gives CASRKWDGMEKLFF.

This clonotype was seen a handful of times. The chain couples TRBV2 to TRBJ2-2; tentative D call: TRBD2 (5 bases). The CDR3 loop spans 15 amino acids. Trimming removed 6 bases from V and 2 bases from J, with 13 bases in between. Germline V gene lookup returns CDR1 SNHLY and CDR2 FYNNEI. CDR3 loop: CASREAYTNTGELFF. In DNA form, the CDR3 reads TGTGCCAGCAGGGAGGCGTACACCAACACCGGGGAGCTGTTTTTT.

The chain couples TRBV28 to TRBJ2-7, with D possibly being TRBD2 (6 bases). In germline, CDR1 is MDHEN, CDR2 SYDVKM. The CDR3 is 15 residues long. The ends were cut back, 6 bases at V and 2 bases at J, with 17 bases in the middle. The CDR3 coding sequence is TGTGCCAGCAGACGGGGGAAACAGGCAACCTACGAGCAGTACTTC. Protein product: CASRRGKQATYEQYF.

CDR3 bases: TGTGCCAGCAGTCAACAGGGGTCGCGAAACATTCAGTACTTC. Protein: CASSQQGSRNIQYF. The gene calls are TRBV12-3 or TRBV12-4 and TRBJ2-4, with 7 bases matching TRBD1. The CDR3 spans 14 residues. With V trimmed by 5 bases and J by 6 bases, 7 bases remained unmatched.

DNA for the CDR3: TGCGCCAGCAGAGCCCAGGGGGCGCTGACTAGGGGGGAAGCTTTCTTT. This encodes CASRAQGALTRGEAFF. The chain carries TRBV10-2 and TRBJ1-1; 8 nucleotides line up with TRBD1. Germline CDR1 WSHSY, CDR2 SAAADI. After removal of 6 bases from V and 8 bases from J, the junction contained 17 bases not matched to a gene. The CDR3 is made up of 16 amino acids.

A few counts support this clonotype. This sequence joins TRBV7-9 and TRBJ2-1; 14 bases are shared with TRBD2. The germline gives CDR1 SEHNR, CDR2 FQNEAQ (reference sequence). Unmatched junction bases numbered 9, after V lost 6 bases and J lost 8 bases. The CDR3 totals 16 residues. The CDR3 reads CASRRPGLAGVDEQFF. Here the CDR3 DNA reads TGTGCCAGCAGGCGACCGGGACTAGCGGGAGTTGATGAGCAGTTCTTC. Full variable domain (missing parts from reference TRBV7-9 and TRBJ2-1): DTGVSQNPRHKITKRGQNVTFRCDPISEHNRLYWYRQTLGQGPEFLTYFQNEAQLEKSRLLSDRFSAERPKGSFSTLEIQRTEQGDSAMYLCASRRPGLAGVDEQFFGPGTRLTVL.

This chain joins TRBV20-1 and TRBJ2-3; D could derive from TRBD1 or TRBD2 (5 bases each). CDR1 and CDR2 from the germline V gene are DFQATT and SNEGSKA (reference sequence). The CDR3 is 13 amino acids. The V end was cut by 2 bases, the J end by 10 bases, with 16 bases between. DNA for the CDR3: TGCAGTGCTAGACGGGACCCATCTCTCGCGCAGTATTTT. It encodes CSARRDPSLAQYF.

The CDR3 loop reads CASSQGGTQQFF. CDR3 bases: TGTGCCAGCAGCCAAGGAGGGACTCAGCAGTTCTTC. The chain has TRBV3-1 and TRBJ2-1; D may be TRBD2 (6 bases). Germline CDR1 and CDR2: LGHDT and YNNKEL (reference sequence). V dropped 1 base and J dropped 11 bases, with 9 bases sitting between them. This CDR3 spans 12 amino acids.

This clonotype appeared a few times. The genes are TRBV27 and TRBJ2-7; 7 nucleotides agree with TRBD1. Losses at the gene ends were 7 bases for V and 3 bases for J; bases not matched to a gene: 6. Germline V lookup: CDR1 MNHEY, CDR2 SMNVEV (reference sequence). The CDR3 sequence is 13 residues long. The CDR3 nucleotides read TGTGCCAGCAAGAGGACAGGAGACTACGAGCAGTACTTC. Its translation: CASKRTGDYEQYF.

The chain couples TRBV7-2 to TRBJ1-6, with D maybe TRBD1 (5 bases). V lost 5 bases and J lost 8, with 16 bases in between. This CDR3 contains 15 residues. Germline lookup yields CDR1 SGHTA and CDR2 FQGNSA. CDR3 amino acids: CASSRTGSGDSPLHF. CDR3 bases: TGTGCCAGCAGCCGCACAGGATCCGGAGATTCACCCCTCCACTTT.

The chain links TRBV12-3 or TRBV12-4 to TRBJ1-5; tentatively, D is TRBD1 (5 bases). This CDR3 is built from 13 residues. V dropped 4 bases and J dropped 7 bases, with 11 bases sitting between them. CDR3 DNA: TGTGCCAGCAGTTCAGGGTGGTTGCAGCCCCAGCATTTT. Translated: CASSSGWLQPQHF.

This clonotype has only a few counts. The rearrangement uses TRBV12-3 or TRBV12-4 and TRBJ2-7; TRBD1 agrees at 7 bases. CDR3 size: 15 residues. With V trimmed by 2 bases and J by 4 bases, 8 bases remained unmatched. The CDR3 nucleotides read TGTGCCAGCAGTTTAAGAGGGGGCAGAGTATACGAGCAGTACTTC. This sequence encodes CASSLRGGRVYEQYF.

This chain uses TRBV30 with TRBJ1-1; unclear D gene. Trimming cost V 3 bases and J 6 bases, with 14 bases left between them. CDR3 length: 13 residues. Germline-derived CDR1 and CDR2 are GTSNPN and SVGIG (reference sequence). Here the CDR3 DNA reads TGTGCCTGGAGCCCAGGATCTGGCGCTGAAGCTTTCTTT. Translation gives CAWSPGSGAEAFF.

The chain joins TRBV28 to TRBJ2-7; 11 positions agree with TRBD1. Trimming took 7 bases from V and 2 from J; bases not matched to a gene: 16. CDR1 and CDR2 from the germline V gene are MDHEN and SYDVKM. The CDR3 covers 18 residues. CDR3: CASTLRTGGSWQAYEQYF. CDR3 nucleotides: TGTGCCAGCACCTTAAGGACAGGGGGCTCATGGCAAGCCTACGAGCAGTACTTC.

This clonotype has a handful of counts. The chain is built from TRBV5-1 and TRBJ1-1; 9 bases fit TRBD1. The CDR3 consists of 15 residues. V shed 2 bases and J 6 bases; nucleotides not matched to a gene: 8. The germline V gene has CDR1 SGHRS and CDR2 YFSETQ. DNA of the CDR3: TGCGCCAGCAGCTTACTCGGGACAGGGCTCTCTGAAGCTTTCTTT. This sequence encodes CASSLLGTGLSEAFF. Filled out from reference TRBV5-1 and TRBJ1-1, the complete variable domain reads KAGVTQTPRYLIKTRGQQVTLSCSPISGHRSVSWYQQTPGQGLQFLFEYFSETQRNKGNFPGRFSGRQFSNSRSEMNVSTLELGDSALYLCASSLLGTGLSEAFFGQGTRLTVV.

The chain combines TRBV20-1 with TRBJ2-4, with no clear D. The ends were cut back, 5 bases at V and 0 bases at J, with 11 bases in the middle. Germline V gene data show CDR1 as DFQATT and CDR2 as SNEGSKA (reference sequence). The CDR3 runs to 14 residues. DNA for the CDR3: TGCAGTGCTGGACCTGGGCTAGCCAAAAACATTCAGTACTTC. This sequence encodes CSAGPGLAKNIQYF.